This entry is about one T cell receptor beta chain. It lacks a known antigen. Base qualities are not recorded, but no much larger clone differs from it by a single base. The data are from a study of cytomegalovirus exposure and HLA in healthy donors (dated by TCRdb to about 2017). Looking at the study overall: An earlier analysis of some 600 of the donors reported 276 Gb of sequence data and around 100 million unique TCR beta sequences obtained from around 170 million T cells. All discovery cohort repertoires had been generated using a single sequencing platform. In an earlier analysis of a few hundred of the donors, high-throughput TCR beta sequencing was used to judge whether each TCR beta V gene segment behaved as functional or pseudogenic. Roughly 290 gigabases of sequencing data and around 80 million unique TCR sequences made up an early release that covered 500 to 700 HLA-typed donors. Genome-wide SNP genotypes for about three fifths of the roughly 670 donors were used in a later genetic analysis, which treated that subset as a discovery cohort. Because of strong linkage in the cohort, four or five DR-DQ haplotypes were treated as single units for association and clustering. Of the approximately 400 genotyped donors, 81% fell in the genetic ancestry cluster associated with self-reported Caucasian donors. The study aimed to test whether cataloging public T cell receptors could reveal signatures of past pathogen exposure. Both class I and class II loci were covered by HLA typing, at four-digit resolution. The number of donors typed differed by locus, with about 620-630 for A, B, C, DRB1 and DQB1, around 500 for DQA1, some 570 for DPA1, and approximately 470 for DPB1. To predict cytomegalovirus infection status, the study brought together high-throughput TCR immunosequencing, statistical association of individual TCRs with disease status, and machine learning. Rather than drawing on any new phenotypic data, the later analysis identified candidate immune exposures from TCR beta sequences and the way those sequences occurred across donors. Among around 400 genotyped donors of the cohort, an average of roughly 230,000 unique TCR beta nucleotide sequences was sequenced per donor, of which about 19% were non-productive. Along with the approximately 700-subject first cohort, a separate validation cohort of roughly 110 different subjects was used. The T cell repertoires of 666 subjects were profiled by immunosequencing and related to cytomegalovirus serostatus. A later analysis re-analyzed previously published TCR beta repertoires from about 600 donors and added high-resolution HLA genotyping to study TCR occurrence patterns. Donor age, sex, ethnicity and CMV serostatus were compiled alongside the repertoire data. The study at large found these results: The only immune exposure information available for the cohort was CMV serostatus. Because the 87-base-pair reads could not distinguish some IMGT-functional V segments, including TRBV6-2 and TRBV6-3, those segments were excluded. In the study, some 160 TCR beta chains were listed as associated with cytomegalovirus. Cytomegalovirus status was reported to be diagnosed by the classifier with high specificity and sensitivity in both the original and validation cohorts. A later analysis found that HLA-associated TCR beta chains were more clonally expanded and had lower generation probabilities than equally common non-associated chains. The authors suggested that the approach could potentially be generalized to other disease states and immunological phenotypes. Because counts were too low, approximately 18 rarely observed V segments, including chromosome 9 orphons, were excluded from the earlier analysis of fewer than 650 of the donors. A later analysis associated 15,000 or so TCR beta sequences with specific HLA alleles at a false discovery rate of 0.05. Most CMV-associated TCR beta chains appeared to be HLA-restricted in a later analysis, and the HLA associations seemed to be driven largely by CMV exposure. Sequencing depth was assumed to be roughly uniform across donors in the presence/absence analyses, though that assumption may not hold. A further reported finding was that TCR beta sequences accurately predicted the HLA-A and HLA-B alleles for most subjects in the first cohort. According to a later analysis, parvovirus B19, influenza, CMV and Epstein-Barr virus appeared linked to several top co-occurrence clusters. Across donors, most TCR sequences were observed very rarely, whereas some public TCRs were present in many individuals. In an earlier analysis of around 600 of the donors, most TCR beta V segments appeared in productive rearrangements about 87% or about 30% of the time, broadly matching IMGT annotations. Strong co-occurrence of HLA alleles, especially DR and DQ, made assigning TCR associations to individual alleles difficult. A later genetic analysis associated a missense DCLRE1C variant with V-gene and J-gene trimming of TCR beta chains, and an independent cohort replicated the association. A few of the identified cytomegalovirus-associated TCR beta chains were confirmed in vitro to be specific for cytomegalovirus antigens. Because HLA typing was unavailable for some donors at each locus, only the typed subset was used in association tests. In this cohort, only TCR beta chains were sequenced, and detectable features were limited by the absence of alpha or paired-chain data. In a later analysis, the rate of TCR association differed among HLA loci, with DRB1 alleles having the most associated TCRs and HLA-C alleles having the fewest. According to a later genetic analysis, donors in an Asian-associated ancestry cluster had fewer N-insertions in productive TCRs than the roughly 660-donor mean. A cluster of highly shared sequence variants was judged likely to be a technical artifact of the sequencing pipeline. Correlated functional status among segregating V segments might reflect linkage disequilibrium, but an unknown experimental factor could not be ruled out.

The germline V gene supplies CDR1 SGHAT and CDR2 FQNNGV. The junction shows trimming of 2 bases on V and 3 bases on J, plus 11 bases between the germline ends. Counted from cysteine to phenylalanine, this CDR3 has 14 amino acids. CDR3 DNA is the only sequence kept; it has 42 bases, read in frame from the first base. The cohort was made up of under 800 healthy bone marrow donors. At the time of sampling, all cohort members were nominally healthy, though unrecorded immune exposures were likely present. The donor was CMV seronegative and belonged to the group of approximately 320 seronegative cohort members. A peripheral blood sample was collected from each donor, and TCR beta sequencing was performed on peripheral blood mononuclear cells. Genomic DNA extraction from the blood cell samples was performed with the Qiagen DNeasy Blood Extraction Kit. The receptor library was made with the immunoSEQ multiplex PCR assay. The multiplex PCR relied on a mix of 60 forward primers for TCR Vbeta segments and 13 reverse primers for TCR Jbeta segments. A multiplex PCR assay on genomic DNA amplified the CDR3 region of rearranged TCR beta genes. Amplified TCR beta libraries were sequenced as 87-base-pair reads on the Illumina HiSeq System. On the study's bioinformatics: Across the roughly 700 repertoires, a later analysis counted 75 million to 90 million unique TCR beta chains, around 10 million of which were shared by at least two donors. Raw reads were error-corrected and collapsed into unique sequences with a nearest-neighbor algorithm that merged closely related sequences to remove PCR and sequencing errors. CDR3 sequences were aligned to IMGT reference sequences to assign V, D and J gene segments. Each retained sequence needed at least a six-nucleotide match to both a V gene segment and a J gene segment. Rearrangements were called productive when the CDR3 lacked stop codons and stayed in frame with V and J; all others were non-productive. CDR3 was defined by IMGT convention, running from the second conserved V-encoded cysteine to the conserved J-encoded phenylalanine. The earlier analysis of about 620 of the donors excluded sequences that lacked an unambiguous match to a single V gene segment. An earlier analysis of 587 of the donors classified V segments as functional when productive rearrangements were above 56.7% and as segregating when the standard deviation between donors was above 5%. A statistical classification framework was built to diagnose cytomegalovirus status from the catalog of TCR beta chain sequences. In a later analysis, V and J genes were assigned by comparing TCR nucleotide sequences against IMGT/GENE-DB human TR gene sequences. Using the TCRdist pipeline, a later analysis assigned CDR3 sequences along with most-parsimonious VDJ recombination scenarios. In a later analysis, each TCR beta chain was defined by its CDR3 amino acid sequence together with its V-gene family, and reads lacking a unique V-gene family were excluded. A later analysis removed several hundred highly shared, low-generation-probability nucleotide sequences to deal with suspected cross-contamination and a sequencing artifact. In a later analysis, a clonal expansion index was calculated for each public chain from normalized within-repertoire ranks of inferred template counts. In a later analysis, generation probabilities were computed using a VDJ recombination model fitted to out-of-frame rearrangements, and the results were checked against IGoR. Hypergeometric tests were used in a later analysis to score TCR-TCR, TCR-HLA and TCR-CMV co-occurrence, with a repertoire-size bias correction applied to the TCR pairs. False discovery rates were estimated in a later analysis by permuting HLA or CMV assignments 20 times. A later analysis grouped co-occurring TCRs with DBSCAN, adding TCRdist sequence similarity when clustering within HLA-allele-positive subsets. Repertoires with fewer than 30,000 or more than 120,000 public chains, plus five repertoires with anomalous nucleotide sharing, were excluded from co-occurrence clustering. TCRdb limited this immuneACCESS table to in-frame rearrangements with V and J called. A share of clones is missing; checked studies link under half to unresolved V genes, and the rest is unexplained. The V and J calls and clone size come from that table; D and trimming were worked out from the DNA. The sample has 180,000 or so clones on record, roughly 60% of them singletons. The ten largest clonotypes hold 2.5% to 3% of the sample.

Input material: PBMCs. The chain links TRBV11-2 with TRBJ2-7, with no D gene named confidently. The origin of this receptor is a man between 40 and 49 years old in good health and CMV-seronegative. The CDR3 here reads CASSLLSENYEQYF. The nucleotide sequence is TGTGCCAGCAGCTTACTAAGCGAGAACTACGAGCAGTACTTC.